This TCR beta chain was found in a study of shared clonotypes between healthy human individuals. General study results and limits: About 5% of naive CD4 clonotypes were shared across four donors. It was expected that sequencing depth would affect clonotype sharing among donors.

Sequencing used immunoSEQ multiplex PCR; TCRdb keeps in-frame clones, though not all of them. This table holds millions of clones, approximately 93% found once. CDR1 is LGHNA and CDR2 is YSLEER in the germline V gene. CDR3 size: 15 residues. The ends were cut back, 3 bases at V and 9 bases at J, with 18 bases in the middle. All donors were healthy HIV-negative adults lacking recent acute infections or vaccinations. Of note for this clone: The target antigen is unknown.

This receptor was taken from a man aged 18 to 30 in good health. Some clones in this sample may be carry-over from other donors' samples. Sequencing used naive CD4+ T cells from PBMCs. As for subset: CD45RA+ positively selected. The chain uses TRBV4-3 and TRBJ2-1; either TRBD1 or TRBD2 may fit D (8 bases each). In nucleotides, the CDR3 is TGCGCCAGCAGCCATAGCCAGGGGGCGGGGGGTGAGCAGTTCTTC. It yields the protein CASSHSQGAGGEQFF.